The source of this T cell receptor (beta chain) is a study of control samples from healthy donors and cancer patients. Profiling relied on immunoSEQ multiplex PCR, and the TCRdb table lists in-frame clones only, not all of them. The sample records 90,000 to 130,000 clones, more than 75% being singletons. With 4 bases clipped from V and 4 bases from J, the junction kept 3 bases outside the gene matches. Germline lookup yields CDR1 MDHEN and CDR2 SYDVKM. This CDR3 region has 15 residues. The chain couples TRBV28 to TRBJ2-3; TRBD2 matches at 12 bases. This receptor was taken from a woman aged 60 to 75 with lung cancer. Sample: PBMCs. The CDR3 DNA is TGTGCCAGCAGTTCTCTAGCGGGAGGGCCAGATACGCAGTATTTT. It codes for CASSSLAGGPDTQYF. The whole variable domain, remainder taken from reference TRBV28 and TRBJ2-3, is DVKVTQSSRYLVKRTGEKVFLECVQDMDHENMFWYRQDPGLGLRLIYFSYDVKMKEKGDIPEGYSVSREKKERFSLILESASTNQTSMYLCASSSLAGGPDTQYFGPGTRLTVL.